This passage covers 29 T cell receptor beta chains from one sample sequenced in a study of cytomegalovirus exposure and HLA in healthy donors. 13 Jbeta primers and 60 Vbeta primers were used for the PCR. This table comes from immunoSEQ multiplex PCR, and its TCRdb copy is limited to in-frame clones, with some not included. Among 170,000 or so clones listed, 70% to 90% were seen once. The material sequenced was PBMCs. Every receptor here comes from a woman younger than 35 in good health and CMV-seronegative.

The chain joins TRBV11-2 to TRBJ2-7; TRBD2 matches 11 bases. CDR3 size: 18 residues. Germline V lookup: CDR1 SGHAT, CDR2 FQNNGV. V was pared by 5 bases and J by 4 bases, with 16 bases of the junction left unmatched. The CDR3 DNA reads TGTGCCAGCAGCGACTGGGGGCTAGCGGGAGGACTTGGTTACGAGCAGTACTTC. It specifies CASSDWGLAGGLGYEQYF.

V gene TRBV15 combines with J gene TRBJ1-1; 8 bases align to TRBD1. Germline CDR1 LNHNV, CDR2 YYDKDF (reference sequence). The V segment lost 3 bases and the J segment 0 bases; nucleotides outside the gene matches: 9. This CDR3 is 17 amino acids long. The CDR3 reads CATSRGQVIRMNTEAFF. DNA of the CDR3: TGTGCCACCAGCAGGGGACAGGTCATAAGGATGAACACTGAAGCTTTCTTT.

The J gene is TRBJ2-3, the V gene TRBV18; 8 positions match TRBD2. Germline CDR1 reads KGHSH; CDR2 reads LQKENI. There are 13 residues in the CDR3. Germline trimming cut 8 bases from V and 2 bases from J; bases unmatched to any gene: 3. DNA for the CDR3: TGTGCCAGCCGCGGGGGGTCCACAGATACGCAGTATTTT. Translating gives CASRGGSTDTQYF.

The CDR3 region is CASSKERARLEDQPQHF. In DNA form, the CDR3 reads TGTGCCAGCAGCAAAGAACGGGCCAGGCTGGAGGATCAGCCCCAGCATTTT. The chain recombines TRBV21-1 with TRBJ1-5. TRBV21-1 is a documented pseudogene. CDR3 length: 17 amino acids.

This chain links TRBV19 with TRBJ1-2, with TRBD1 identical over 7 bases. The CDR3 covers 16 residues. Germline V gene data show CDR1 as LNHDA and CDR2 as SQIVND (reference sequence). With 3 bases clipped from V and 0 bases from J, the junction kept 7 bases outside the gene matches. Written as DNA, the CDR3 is TGTGCCAGTAGTATTTCTACAGGGGCAACTAACTATGGCTACACCTTC. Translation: CASSISTGATNYGYTF.

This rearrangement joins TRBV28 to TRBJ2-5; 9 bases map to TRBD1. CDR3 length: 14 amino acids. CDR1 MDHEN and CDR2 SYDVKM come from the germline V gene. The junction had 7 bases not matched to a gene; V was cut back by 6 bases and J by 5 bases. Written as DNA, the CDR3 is TGTGCCAGCAGCCCCGGACAGGGGCGGGAGACCCAGTACTTC. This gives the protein CASSPGQGRETQYF.

CDR3 residues: CASNGPDFHYYGYTF. The CDR3 region has the DNA TGTGCCAGTAATGGACCGGACTTCCACTACTATGGCTACACCTTC. The chain recombines TRBV19 with TRBJ1-2; the D is unclear. V was shortened by 7 bases and J by 3 bases, with 18 bases between the two germline ends. Germline lookup yields CDR1 LNHDA and CDR2 SQIVND (reference sequence). The CDR3 has 15 amino acids.

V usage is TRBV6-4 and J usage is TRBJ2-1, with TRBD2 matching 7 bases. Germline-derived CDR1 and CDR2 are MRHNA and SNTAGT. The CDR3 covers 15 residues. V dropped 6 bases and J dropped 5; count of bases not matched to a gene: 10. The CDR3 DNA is TGTGCCAGCAGCCTCCGTTGGGAGGGTAACAATGAGCAGTTCTTC. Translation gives CASSLRWEGNNEQFF.

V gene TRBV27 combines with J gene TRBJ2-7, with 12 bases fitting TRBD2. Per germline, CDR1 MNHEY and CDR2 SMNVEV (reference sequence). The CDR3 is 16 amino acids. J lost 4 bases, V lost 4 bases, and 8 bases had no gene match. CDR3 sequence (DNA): TGTGCCAGCAGTTCCCGACTAGCGGGAGTAGCGTACGAGCAGTACTTC. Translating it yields CASSSRLAGVAYEQYF.

CDR3 amino acids: CACPGYGYTF. The CDR3 DNA follows: TGTGCCTGCCCGGGATATGGCTACACCTTC. J is TRBJ1-2 and V is TRBV30, with D uncertain. With 6 bases removed from V and 5 bases from J, the gap between germline ends came to 7 bases. The germline CDR1 and CDR2 sequences are GTSNPN and SVGIG (reference sequence). There are 10 residues in the CDR3.

The CDR3: CSVQFSNQPQHF. Written as DNA, the CDR3 is TGCAGCGTTCAGTTTAGCAATCAGCCCCAGCATTTT. The chain joins TRBV29-1 to TRBJ1-5; D gene uncertain. The CDR3 loop spans 12 amino acids. Deletions cut 5 bases from V and 0 bases from J, with 5 bases between. The germline CDR1 and CDR2 sequences are SQVTM and ANQGSEA.

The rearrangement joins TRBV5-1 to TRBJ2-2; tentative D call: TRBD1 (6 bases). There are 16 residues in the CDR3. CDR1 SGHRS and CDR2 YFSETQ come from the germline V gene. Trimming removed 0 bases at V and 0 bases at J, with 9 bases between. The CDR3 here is CASSLGGTTNTGELFF. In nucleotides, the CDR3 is TGCGCCAGCAGCTTGGGGGGGACAACGAACACCGGGGAGCTGTTTTTT.

The chain's CDR3 is CASGGGYEQYF. DNA of the CDR3: TGTGCCAGCGGAGGCGGCTACGAGCAGTACTTC. The chain employs TRBV25-1 and TRBJ2-7; weak D call: TRBD2 (5 bases). The CDR3 extends over 11 amino acids. The V end lost 8 bases, the J end lost 3 bases, and 8 bases lay between the germline ends. Germline V gene lookup returns CDR1 MGHDK and CDR2 SYGVNS.

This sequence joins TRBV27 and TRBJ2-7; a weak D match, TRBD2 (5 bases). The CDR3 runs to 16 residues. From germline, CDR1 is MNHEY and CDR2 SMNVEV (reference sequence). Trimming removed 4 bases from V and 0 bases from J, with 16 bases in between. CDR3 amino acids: CASSSESDFSSYEQYF. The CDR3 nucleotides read TGTGCCAGCAGTTCGGAATCGGACTTTAGCTCCTACGAGCAGTACTTC.

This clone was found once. CDR3 DNA sequence: TGCGCCAGCAGCTCGCTAGCGGGAGCCGTAGACACCGGGGAGCTGTTTTTT. It yields the protein CASSSLAGAVDTGELFF. The rearrangement uses TRBV5-1 and TRBJ2-2; 10 bases line up with TRBD2. CDR1 SGHRS and CDR2 YFSETQ come from the germline V gene. CDR3 length: 17 amino acids. The junction had 8 bases not matched to a gene; V was cut back by 3 bases and J by 3 bases.

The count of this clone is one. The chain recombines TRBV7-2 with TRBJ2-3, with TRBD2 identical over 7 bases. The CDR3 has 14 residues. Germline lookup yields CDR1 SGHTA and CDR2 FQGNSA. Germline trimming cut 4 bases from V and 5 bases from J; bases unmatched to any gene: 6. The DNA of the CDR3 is TGTGCCAGCAGCTCGGGGAGGGCGGGAGATACGCAGTATTTT. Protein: CASSSGRAGDTQYF.

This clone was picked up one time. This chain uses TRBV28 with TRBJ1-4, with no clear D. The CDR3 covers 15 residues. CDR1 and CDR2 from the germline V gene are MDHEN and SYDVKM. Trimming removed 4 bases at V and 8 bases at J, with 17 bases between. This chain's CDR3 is CASSSLIEVGEKLFF. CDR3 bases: TGTGCCAGCAGTTCCTTAATCGAAGTGGGCGAAAAACTGTTTTTT.

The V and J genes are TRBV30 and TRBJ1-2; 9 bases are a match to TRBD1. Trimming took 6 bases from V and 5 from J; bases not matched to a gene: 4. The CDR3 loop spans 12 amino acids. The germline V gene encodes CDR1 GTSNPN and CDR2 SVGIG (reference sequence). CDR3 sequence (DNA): TGTGCCTGCATCGGGACAGGGTATGGCTACACCTTC. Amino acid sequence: CACIGTGYGYTF.

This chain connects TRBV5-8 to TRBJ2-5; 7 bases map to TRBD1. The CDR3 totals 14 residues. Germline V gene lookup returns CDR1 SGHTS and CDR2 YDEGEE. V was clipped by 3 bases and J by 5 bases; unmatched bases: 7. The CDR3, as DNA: TGTGCCAGCAGCTGGAAGGGACAGAAGGAGACCCAGTACTTC. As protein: CASSWKGQKETQYF.

CDR3 residues: CASSFQNTEAFF. In nucleotides, the CDR3 is TGTGCCAGCAGCTTTCAGAACACTGAAGCTTTCTTT. The chain carries TRBV7-9 and TRBJ1-1; D not resolved. The CDR3 totals 12 residues. Germline lookup yields CDR1 SEHNR and CDR2 FQNEAQ (reference sequence). Trimming shortened V by 3 bases and J by 1 base, and 3 bases separated the two germline ends. Based on the CDR3 plus reference TRBV7-9 and TRBJ1-1, the full variable domain is DTGVSQNPRHKITKRGQNVTFRCDPISEHNRLYWYRQTLGQGPEFLTYFQNEAQLEKSRLLSDRFSAERPKGSFSTLEIQRTEQGDSAMYLCASSFQNTEAFFGQGTRLTVV.

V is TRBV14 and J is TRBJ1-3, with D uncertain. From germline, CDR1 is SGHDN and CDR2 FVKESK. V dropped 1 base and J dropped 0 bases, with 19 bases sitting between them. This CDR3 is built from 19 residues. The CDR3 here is CASSQGIETFTPSGNTIYF. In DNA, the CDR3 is TGTGCCAGCAGCCAAGGGATCGAGACATTTACCCCCTCTGGAAACACCATATATTTT.

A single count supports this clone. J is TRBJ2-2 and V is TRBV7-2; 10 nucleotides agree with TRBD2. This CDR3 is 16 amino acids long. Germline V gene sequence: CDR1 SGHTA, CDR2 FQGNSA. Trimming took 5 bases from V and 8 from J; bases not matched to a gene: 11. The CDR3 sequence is CASSGSSGREWGELFF. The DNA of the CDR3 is TGTGCCAGCAGCGGATCCAGCGGGAGGGAATGGGGGGAGCTGTTTTTT.

CDR3 in amino acids: CASSSEREEAYEQYF. The CDR3 DNA reads TGCGCCAGCAGCTCCGAGCGGGAGGAGGCCTACGAGCAGTACTTC. The rearrangement uses TRBV5-1 and TRBJ2-7; TRBD2 matches 9 bases. The junction had 6 bases not matched to a gene; V was cut back by 3 bases and J by 2 bases. Per germline, CDR1 SGHRS and CDR2 YFSETQ. The CDR3 sequence is 15 residues long. The entire variable domain, with the rest obtained from reference TRBV5-1 and TRBJ2-7, is as follows: KAGVTQTPRYLIKTRGQQVTLSCSPISGHRSVSWYQQTPGQGLQFLFEYFSETQRNKGNFPGRFSGRQFSNSRSEMNVSTLELGDSALYLCASSSEREEAYEQYFGPGTRLTVT.

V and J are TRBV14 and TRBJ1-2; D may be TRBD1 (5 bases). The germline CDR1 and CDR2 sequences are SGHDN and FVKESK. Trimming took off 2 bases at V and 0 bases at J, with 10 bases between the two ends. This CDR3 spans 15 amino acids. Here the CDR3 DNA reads TGTGCCAGCAGCCAAAGGTCGGGGGCTAACTATGGCTACACCTTC. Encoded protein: CASSQRSGANYGYTF.

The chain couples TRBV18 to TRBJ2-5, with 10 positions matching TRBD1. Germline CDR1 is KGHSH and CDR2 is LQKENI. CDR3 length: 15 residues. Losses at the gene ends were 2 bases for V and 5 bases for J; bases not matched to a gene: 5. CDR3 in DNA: TGTGCCAGCTCACCAGGGACAGGGGACTGGGAGACCCAGTACTTC. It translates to CASSPGTGDWETQYF.

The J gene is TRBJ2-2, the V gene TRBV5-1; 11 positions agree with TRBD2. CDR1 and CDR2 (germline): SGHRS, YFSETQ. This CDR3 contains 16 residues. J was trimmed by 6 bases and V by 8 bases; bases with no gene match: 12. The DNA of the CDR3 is TGCGCCAGTGTCAAGATAGCGGGAGGGCCTTCCGGGGAGCTGTTTTTT. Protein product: CASVKIAGGPSGELFF.

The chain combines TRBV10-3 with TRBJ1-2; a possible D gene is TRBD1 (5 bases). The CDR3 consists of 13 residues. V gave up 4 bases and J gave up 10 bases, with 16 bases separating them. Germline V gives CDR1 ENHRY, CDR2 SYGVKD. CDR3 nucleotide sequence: TGTGCCATCAGTGCCTCGGGGGTTCGTGACTACACCTTC. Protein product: CAISASGVRDYTF.

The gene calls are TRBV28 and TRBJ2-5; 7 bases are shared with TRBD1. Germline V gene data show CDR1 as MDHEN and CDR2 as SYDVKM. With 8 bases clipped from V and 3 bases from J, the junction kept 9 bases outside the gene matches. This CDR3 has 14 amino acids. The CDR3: CASGMTGQKETQYF. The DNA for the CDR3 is TGTGCCAGCGGGATGACAGGGCAAAAAGAGACCCAGTACTTC. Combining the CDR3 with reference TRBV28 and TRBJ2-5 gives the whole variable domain DVKVTQSSRYLVKRTGEKVFLECVQDMDHENMFWYRQDPGLGLRLIYFSYDVKMKEKGDIPEGYSVSREKKERFSLILESASTNQTSMYLCASGMTGQKETQYFGPGTRLLVL.

This CDR3 is CASSPRSGQNQETQYF. As DNA, the CDR3 is TGTGCCAGCTCACCACGAAGCGGGCAGAACCAAGAGACCCAGTACTTC. The rearrangement uses TRBV18 and TRBJ2-5; D may be TRBD2 (6 bases). The CDR3 is 16 residues long. Germline CDR1 is KGHSH and CDR2 is LQKENI. Trimming pared 1 base from V and 0 bases from J, leaving 12 bases between.